This T cell receptor (beta chain) was documented in a study of T cells in localized non-small cell lung cancer. Findings of the study overall: It remains possible that heterogeneity exists, since only one tumor region was sequenced. Out of the top 100 tumor clones, a median 57 were seen in adjacent lung. Higher adjacent-lung clonality was associated with shorter survival. Uninvolved nearby lung showed the greatest T cell clonality, exceeding that found in tumor.

As to this clone: The antigen is unknown.

Libraries were prepared by immunoSEQ multiplex PCR; TCRdb keeps only in-frame clonotypes and omits some of them. The sample shows over 40,000 clones, almost 90% of them seen only once. This CDR3 has 16 residues. V was trimmed by 2 bases and J by 5 bases, leaving 18 bases between them. The germline gives CDR1 KGHSH, CDR2 LQKENI. This sequence was found in a female donor over 55 with stage I squamous cell lung carcinoma. This sample comprised peripheral blood, obtained before any cancer treatment. V and J are TRBV18 and TRBJ1-2; D gene unclear. DNA of the CDR3: TGTGCCAGCTCACCAGGCCTGGATAAACACTCTTATGGCTACACCTTC. Translation gives CASSPGLDKHSYGYTF.